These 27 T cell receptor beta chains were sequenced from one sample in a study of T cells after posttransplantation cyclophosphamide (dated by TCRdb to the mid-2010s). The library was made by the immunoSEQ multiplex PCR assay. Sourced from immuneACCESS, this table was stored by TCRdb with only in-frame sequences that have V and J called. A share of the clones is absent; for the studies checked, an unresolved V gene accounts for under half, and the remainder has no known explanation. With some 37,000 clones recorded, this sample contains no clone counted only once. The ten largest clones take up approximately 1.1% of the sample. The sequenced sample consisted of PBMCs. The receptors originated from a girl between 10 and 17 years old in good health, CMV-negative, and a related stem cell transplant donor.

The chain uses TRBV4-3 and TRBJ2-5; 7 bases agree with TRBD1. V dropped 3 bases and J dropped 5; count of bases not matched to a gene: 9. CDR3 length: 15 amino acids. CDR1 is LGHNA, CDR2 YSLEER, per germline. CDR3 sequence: CASSHQTGSGETQYF. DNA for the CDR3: TGCGCCAGCAGCCACCAGACAGGGTCTGGGGAGACCCAGTACTTC.

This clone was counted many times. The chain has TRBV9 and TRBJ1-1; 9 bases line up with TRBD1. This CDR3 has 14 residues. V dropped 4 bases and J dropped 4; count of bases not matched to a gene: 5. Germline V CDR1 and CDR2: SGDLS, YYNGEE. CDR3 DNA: TGTGCCAGCAGCCAGACAGGGGGAGGCACTGAAGCTTTCTTT. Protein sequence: CASSQTGGGTEAFF.

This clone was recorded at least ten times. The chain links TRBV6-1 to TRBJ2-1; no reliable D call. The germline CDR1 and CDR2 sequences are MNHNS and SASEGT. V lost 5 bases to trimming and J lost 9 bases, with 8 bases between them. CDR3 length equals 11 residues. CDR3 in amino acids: CASSSRGEQFF. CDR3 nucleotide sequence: TGTGCCAGCAGTTCTAGAGGTGAGCAGTTCTTC.

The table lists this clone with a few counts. The CDR3 DNA is TGCAGTGCTAGAGCGGGGAACGAGCAGTTCTTC. Translation gives CSARAGNEQFF. The chain combines TRBV20-1 with TRBJ2-1; maybe TRBD2 (5 bases). Trimming left V 1 base short and J 10 bases short, with 8 bases between. CDR3 length: 11 amino acids. CDR1 and CDR2 from the germline V gene are DFQATT and SNEGSKA (reference sequence).

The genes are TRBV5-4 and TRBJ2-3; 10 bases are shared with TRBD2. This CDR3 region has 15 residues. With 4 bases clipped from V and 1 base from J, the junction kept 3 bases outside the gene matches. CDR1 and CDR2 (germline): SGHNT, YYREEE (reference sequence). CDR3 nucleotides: TGTGCCAGCAGCGCTGGACTAGCGGGCACAGATACGCAGTATTTT. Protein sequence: CASSAGLAGTDTQYF.

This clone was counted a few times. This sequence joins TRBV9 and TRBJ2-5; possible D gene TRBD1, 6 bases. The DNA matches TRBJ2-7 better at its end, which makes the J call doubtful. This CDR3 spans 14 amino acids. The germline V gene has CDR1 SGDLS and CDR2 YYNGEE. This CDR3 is CASSVGQVTYEQYF. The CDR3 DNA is TGTGCCAGCAGCGTAGGACAGGTCACCTACGAGCAGTACTTC.

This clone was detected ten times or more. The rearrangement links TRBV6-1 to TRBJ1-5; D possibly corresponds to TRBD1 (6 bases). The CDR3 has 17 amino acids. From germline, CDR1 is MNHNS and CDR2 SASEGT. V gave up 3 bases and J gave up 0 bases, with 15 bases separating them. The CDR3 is CASSETDSPYSNQPQHF. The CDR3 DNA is TGTGCCAGCAGTGAGACGGACAGCCCGTATAGCAATCAGCCCCAGCATTTT.

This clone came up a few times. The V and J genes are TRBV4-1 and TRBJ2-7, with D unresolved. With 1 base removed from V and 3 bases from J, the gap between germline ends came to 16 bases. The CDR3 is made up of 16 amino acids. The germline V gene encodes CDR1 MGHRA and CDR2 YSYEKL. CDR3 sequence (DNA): TGCGCCAGCAGCCAAGTCTCTGAGACACGCATCTACGAGCAGTACTTC. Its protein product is CASSQVSETRIYEQYF.

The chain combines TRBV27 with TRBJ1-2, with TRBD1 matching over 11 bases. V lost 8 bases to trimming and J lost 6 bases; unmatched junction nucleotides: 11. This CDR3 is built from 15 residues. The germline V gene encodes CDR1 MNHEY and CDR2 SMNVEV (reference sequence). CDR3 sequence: CASRWTGGASDGYTF. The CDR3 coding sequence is TGTGCCAGCCGATGGACAGGGGGCGCATCTGATGGCTACACCTTC.

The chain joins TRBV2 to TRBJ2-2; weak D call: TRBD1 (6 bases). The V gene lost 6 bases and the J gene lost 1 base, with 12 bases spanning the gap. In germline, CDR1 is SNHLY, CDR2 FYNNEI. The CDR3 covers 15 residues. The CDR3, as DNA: TGTGCCAGCAGCGCCGGGACATTGAACACCGGGGAGCTGTTTTTT. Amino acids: CASSAGTLNTGELFF.

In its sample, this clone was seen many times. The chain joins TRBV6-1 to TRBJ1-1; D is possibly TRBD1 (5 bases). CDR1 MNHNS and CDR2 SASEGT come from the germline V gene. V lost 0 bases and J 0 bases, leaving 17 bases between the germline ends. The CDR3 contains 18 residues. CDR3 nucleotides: TGTGCCAGCAGTGAAGCGCTAACGTGGGGGGTCATGAACACTGAAGCTTTCTTT. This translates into CASSEALTWGVMNTEAFF.

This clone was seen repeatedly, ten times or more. CDR3 protein: CASSPNYEQYF. The CDR3 DNA reads TGTGCCAGCAGCCCTAACTACGAGCAGTACTTC. The chain employs TRBV7-9 and TRBJ2-7; no firm D call. Trimming removed 5 bases at V and 3 bases at J, with 5 bases between. This CDR3 is built from 11 residues. The V gene's germline CDR1 is SEHNR and CDR2 FQNEAQ (reference sequence).

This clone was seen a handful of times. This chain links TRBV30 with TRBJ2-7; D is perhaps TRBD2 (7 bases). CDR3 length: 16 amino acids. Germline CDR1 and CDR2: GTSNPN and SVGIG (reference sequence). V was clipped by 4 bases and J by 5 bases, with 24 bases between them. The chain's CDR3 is CAWTRGWGAGLDEQYF. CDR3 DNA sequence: TGTGCCTGGACCCGGGGATGGGGGGCTGGACTAGACGAGCAGTACTTC.

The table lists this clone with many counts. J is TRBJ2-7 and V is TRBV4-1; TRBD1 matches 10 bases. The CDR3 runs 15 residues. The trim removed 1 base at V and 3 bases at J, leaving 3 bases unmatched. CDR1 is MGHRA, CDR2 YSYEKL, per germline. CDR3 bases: TGCGCCAGCAGCCAAGTGACAGGGGGCGTCTACGAGCAGTACTTC. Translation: CASSQVTGGVYEQYF.

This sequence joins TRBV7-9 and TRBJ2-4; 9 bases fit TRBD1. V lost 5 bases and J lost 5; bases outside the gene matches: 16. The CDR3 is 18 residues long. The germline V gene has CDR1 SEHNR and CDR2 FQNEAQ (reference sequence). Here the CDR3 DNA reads TGTGCCAGCAGCCTCGGGACAGGGAACAGCGTGGCGGAAAACATTCAGTACTTC. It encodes CASSLGTGNSVAENIQYF.

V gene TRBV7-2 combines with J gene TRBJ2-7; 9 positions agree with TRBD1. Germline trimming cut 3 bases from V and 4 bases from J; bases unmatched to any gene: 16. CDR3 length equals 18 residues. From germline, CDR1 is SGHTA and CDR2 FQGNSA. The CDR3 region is CASSLQGNPGTGRYEQYF. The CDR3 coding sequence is TGTGCCAGCAGCTTGCAGGGAAATCCCGGGACAGGGCGGTACGAGCAGTACTTC.

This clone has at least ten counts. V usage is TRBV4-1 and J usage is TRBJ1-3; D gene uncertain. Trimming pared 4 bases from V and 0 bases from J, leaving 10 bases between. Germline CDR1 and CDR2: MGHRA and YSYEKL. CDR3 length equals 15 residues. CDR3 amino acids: CASSPYVISGNTIYF. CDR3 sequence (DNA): TGCGCCAGCAGCCCCTACGTCATCTCTGGAAACACCATATATTTT.

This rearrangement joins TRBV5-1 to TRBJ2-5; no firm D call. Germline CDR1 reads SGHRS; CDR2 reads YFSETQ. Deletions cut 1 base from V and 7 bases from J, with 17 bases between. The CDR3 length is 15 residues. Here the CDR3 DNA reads TGCGCCAGCAGCTTGTCCCCCAGGCTCGGTGGGACCCAGTACTTC. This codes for CASSLSPRLGGTQYF.

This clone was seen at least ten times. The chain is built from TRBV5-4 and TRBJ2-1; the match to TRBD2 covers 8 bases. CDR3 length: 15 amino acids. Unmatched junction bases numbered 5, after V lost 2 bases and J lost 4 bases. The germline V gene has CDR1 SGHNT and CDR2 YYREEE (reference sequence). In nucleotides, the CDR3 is TGTGCCAGCAGCTTTCAGCGGGAGACTTACAATGAGCAGTTCTTC. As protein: CASSFQRETYNEQFF.

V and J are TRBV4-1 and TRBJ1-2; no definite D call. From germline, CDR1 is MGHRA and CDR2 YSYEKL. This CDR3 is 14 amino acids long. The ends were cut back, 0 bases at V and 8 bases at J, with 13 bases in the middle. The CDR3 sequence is CASSQEGRRRGYTF. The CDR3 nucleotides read TGCGCCAGCAGCCAAGAAGGGAGACGGAGGGGCTACACCTTC.

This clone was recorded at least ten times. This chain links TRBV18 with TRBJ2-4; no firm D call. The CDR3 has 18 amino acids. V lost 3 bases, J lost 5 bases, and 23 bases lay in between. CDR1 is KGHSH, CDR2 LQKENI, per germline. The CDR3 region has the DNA TGTGCCAGCTCACCCACTCCCCGAGGATTTTTCCCAGAAAACATTCAGTACTTC. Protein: CASSPTPRGFFPENIQYF.

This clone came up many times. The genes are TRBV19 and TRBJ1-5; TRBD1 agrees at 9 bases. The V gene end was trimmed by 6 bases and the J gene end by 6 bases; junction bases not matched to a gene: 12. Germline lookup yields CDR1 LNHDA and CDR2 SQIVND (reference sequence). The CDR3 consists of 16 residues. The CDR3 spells CASREPGQGEGQPQHF. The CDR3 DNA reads TGTGCCAGTAGGGAGCCGGGACAGGGAGAAGGTCAGCCCCAGCATTTT.

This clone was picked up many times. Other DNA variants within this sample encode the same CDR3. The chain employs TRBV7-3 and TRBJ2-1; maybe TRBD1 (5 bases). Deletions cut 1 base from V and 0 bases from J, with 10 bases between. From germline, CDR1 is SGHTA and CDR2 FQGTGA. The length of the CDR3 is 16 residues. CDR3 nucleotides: TGTGCCAGCAGCTTAAGGGCAGACAGCTCCTACAATGAGCAGTTCTTC. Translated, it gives CASSLRADSSYNEQFF. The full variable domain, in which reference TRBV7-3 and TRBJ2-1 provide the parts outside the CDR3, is GAGVSQTPSNKVTEKGKYVELRCDPISGHTALYWYRQSLGQGPEFLIYFQGTGAADDSGLPNDRFFAVRPEGSVSTLKIQRTERGDSAVYLCASSLRADSSYNEQFFGPGTRLTVL.

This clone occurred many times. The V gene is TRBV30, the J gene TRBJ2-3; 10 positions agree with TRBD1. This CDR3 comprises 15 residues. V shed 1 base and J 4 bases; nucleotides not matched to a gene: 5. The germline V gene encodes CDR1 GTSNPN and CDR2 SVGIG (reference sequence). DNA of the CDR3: TGTGCCTGGAGTGCCGGGACAGGGGACGCAGATACGCAGTATTTT. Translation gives CAWSAGTGDADTQYF.

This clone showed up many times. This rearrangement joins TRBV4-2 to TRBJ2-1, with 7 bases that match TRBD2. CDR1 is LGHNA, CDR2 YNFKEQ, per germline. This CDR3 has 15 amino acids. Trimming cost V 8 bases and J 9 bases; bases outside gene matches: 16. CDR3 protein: CASSWVVAGSVEQFF. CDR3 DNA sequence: TGTGCCAGCTCATGGGTAGTAGCGGGTAGCGTTGAGCAGTTCTTC.

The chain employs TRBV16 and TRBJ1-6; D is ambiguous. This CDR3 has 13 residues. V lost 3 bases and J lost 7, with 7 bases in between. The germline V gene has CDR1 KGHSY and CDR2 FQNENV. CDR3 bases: TGTGCCAGCAGCCAGGGAGTAAATTCACCCCTCCACTTT. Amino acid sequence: CASSQGVNSPLHF.

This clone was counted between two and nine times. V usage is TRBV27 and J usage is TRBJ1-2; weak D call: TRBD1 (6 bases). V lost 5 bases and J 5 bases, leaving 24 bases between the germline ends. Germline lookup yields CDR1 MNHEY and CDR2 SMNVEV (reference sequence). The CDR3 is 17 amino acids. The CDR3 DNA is TGTGCCAGCAGTCCCACGGTTGCGAACAGGGCAGGTTATGGCTACACCTTC. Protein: CASSPTVANRAGYGYTF.